This passage covers 17 T cell receptor beta chains from one sample sequenced in a study of CD8 T cells in ankylosing spondylitis (dated by TCRdb to 2015 to 2018). Library preparation employed 5' RACE. Sequenced using an Illumina HiSeq 2500. Using fastp trimming at Q25 and MiXCR clonotype assembly, TCRdb reanalyzed the public sequencing data and kept in-frame beta chains. Rows with one shared CDR3 protein collapse into an entry with the most common genes and DNA. The sample profile shows over 130,000 distinct CDR3 sequences; around 45% of them were found once. The ten largest clones add up to roughly 15% of the sample. The source material was synovial fluid, either unsorted or a sorted T cell fraction (not recorded which). These receptors came from a male donor with ankylosing spondylitis.

The V gene is TRBV7-9, the J gene TRBJ1-4, with D possibly matching TRBD1 (5 bases). Germline V gene sequence: CDR1 SEHNR, CDR2 FQNEAQ (reference sequence). This CDR3 comprises 14 residues. V shed 3 bases and J shed 8 bases, with 13 bases lying between them. The CDR3 DNA reads as TGTGCCAGCAGCTTTTCAGGGACGGCCGAAAAACTGTTTTTT. Residues: CASSFSGTAEKLFF.

V and J are TRBV3-1 and TRBJ1-4, with TRBD1 as a possible D gene (5 bases). Trimming left V 1 base short and J 7 bases short, with 13 bases between. The CDR3 loop spans 15 amino acids. Germline V gene data show CDR1 as LGHDT and CDR2 as YNNKEL (reference sequence). CDR3 sequence reads: CASSQGGGGVEKLFF. CDR3 nucleotides: TGTGCCAGCAGCCAAGGAGGTGGGGGAGTTGAAAAACTGTTTTTT. The full variable domain, completed using reference TRBV3-1 and TRBJ1-4, is DTAVSQTPKYLVTQMGNDKSIKCEQNLGHDTMYWYKQDSKKFLKIMFSYNNKELIINETVPNRFSPKSPDKAHLNLHINSLELGDSAVYFCASSQGGGGVEKLFFGSGTQLSVL.

The chain uses TRBV20-1 and TRBJ2-1; 11 nucleotides agree with TRBD2. The germline V gene encodes CDR1 DFQATT and CDR2 SNEGSKA (reference sequence). The V segment lost 6 bases and the J segment 6 bases; nucleotides outside the gene matches: 7. There are 14 residues in the CDR3. CDR3 in amino acids: CSATTSGSGNEQFF. CDR3 bases: TGCAGTGCGACAACTAGCGGGAGTGGCAATGAGCAGTTCTTC.

Only a few counts were recorded for this clonotype. This chain uses TRBV7-8 with TRBJ2-7; tentatively, D is TRBD1 (6 bases). CDR1 is SGHVS and CDR2 is FQNEAQ in the germline V gene. This CDR3 has 15 amino acids. V gave up 2 bases and J gave up 4 bases, with 15 bases separating them. The CDR3, as DNA: TGTGCCAGCAGCTTACCCCCCGGCCAGGGGTACGAGCAGTACTTC. Protein: CASSLPPGQGYEQYF.

The table lists this clonotype with many counts. The chain combines TRBV24-1 with TRBJ2-2; 9 nucleotides line up with TRBD1. J lost 3 bases, V lost 3 bases, and 7 bases had no gene match. This CDR3 has 17 residues. Germline V gene data show CDR1 as KGHDR and CDR2 as SFDVKD. The CDR3 here is CATSDPDRGSHTGELFF. In nucleotides, the CDR3 is TGTGCCACCAGTGATCCTGACAGGGGGTCGCACACCGGGGAGCTGTTTTTT.

The V call is TRBV11-2, the J call TRBJ2-7, with 7 bases that match TRBD2. The V segment lost 5 bases and the J segment 6 bases; nucleotides outside the gene matches: 13. The CDR3 spans 15 residues. Germline CDR1 reads SGHAT; CDR2 reads FQNNGV. CDR3 coding DNA: TGTGCCAGCAGCATCACACTAGCGATAAGCTCCGAGCAGTACTTC. Its translation is CASSITLAISSEQYF.

CDR3 in DNA: TGCAGCGTACGGTCGGGCGAGACCCAGTACTTC. This codes for CSVRSGETQYF. The rearrangement joins TRBV29-1 to TRBJ2-5; D is unresolved. The germline CDR1 and CDR2 sequences are SQVTM and ANQGSEA. V lost 6 bases, J lost 5 bases, and 10 bases lay in between. The CDR3 totals 11 residues.

The V gene is TRBV7-4, the J gene TRBJ1-6; no clear D gene. CDR3 length equals 15 residues. Between the trimmed V and J ends, which lost 2 bases and 7 bases, there was a span of 12 bases. Germline-derived CDR1 and CDR2 are SGHVT and SQSDAQ. CDR3 loop: CASSLTAVTNSPLHF. The CDR3 nucleotides are TGTGCCAGCAGCTTAACGGCTGTGACGAATTCACCCCTCCACTTT.

This clonotype was observed a handful of times. The V gene is TRBV10-3, the J gene TRBJ2-7, with 9 positions matching TRBD2. V was clipped by 4 bases and J by 2 bases; unmatched bases: 9. CDR1 is ENHRY, CDR2 SYGVKD, per germline. CDR3 size: 16 residues. The CDR3 is CAISGTPGLATYEQYF. As DNA, the CDR3 is TGTGCCATCAGTGGGACTCCGGGACTAGCTACCTACGAGCAGTACTTC.

The chain combines TRBV5-4 with TRBJ2-1, with a possible D match to TRBD2 (6 bases). CDR1 SGHNT and CDR2 YYREEE come from the germline V gene (reference sequence). The CDR3 totals 20 residues. The germline V and J ends were trimmed by 5 bases and 0 bases, with 27 bases remaining between them. DNA of the CDR3: TGTGCCAGCAGATTCACGGCTCAAGGGACTGATTTTAGCTCCTACAATGAGCAGTTCTTC. It yields the protein CASRFTAQGTDFSSYNEQFF. The complete variable domain, with remaining parts taken from reference TRBV5-4 and TRBJ2-1, reads ETGVTQSPTHLIKTRGQQVTLRCSSQSGHNTVSWYQQALGQGPQFIFQYYREEENGRGNFPPRFSGLQFPNYSSELNVNALELDDSALYLCASRFTAQGTDFSSYNEQFFGPGTRLTVL.

This clonotype was seen a handful of times. This CDR3 is CATSDNRGSGANVLTF. The CDR3 nucleotides are TGTGCCACCAGCGACAACAGGGGCTCTGGGGCCAACGTCCTGACTTTC. J is TRBJ2-6 and V is TRBV15, with 7 nucleotides matching TRBD1. J gave up 0 bases and V 5 bases, and 4 bases lay outside the gene matches. Germline V CDR1 and CDR2: LNHNV, YYDKDF (reference sequence). The CDR3 covers 16 residues.

This clonotype was seen more than once but under ten times. The chain has TRBV15 and TRBJ2-3; the D gene is possibly TRBD2 (6 bases). The CDR3 extends over 17 amino acids. Germline CDR1 LNHNV, CDR2 YYDKDF (reference sequence). Between the trimmed V and J ends, which lost 0 bases and 2 bases, there was a span of 15 bases. CDR3 nucleotides: TGTGCCACCAGCAGAGATCATCGCGGGGCCTACACAGATACGCAGTATTTT. It translates to CATSRDHRGAYTDTQYF.

V usage is TRBV9 and J usage is TRBJ1-5; D is unresolved. V lost 0 bases, J lost 7 bases, and 11 bases lay in between. The CDR3 runs 14 residues. The germline V gene encodes CDR1 SGDLS and CDR2 YYNGEE. CDR3 nucleotides: TGTGCCAGCAGCGTAGATTTTTTCGGGCAGCCCCAGCATTTT. Residues: CASSVDFFGQPQHF.

This clonotype came up a few times. The V and J genes are TRBV5-1 and TRBJ2-1, with D unclear. The germline gives CDR1 SGHRS, CDR2 YFSETQ. Trimming shortened V by 2 bases and J by 9 bases, and 9 bases separated the two germline ends. The CDR3 length is 12 residues. CDR3 region: CASSLMWSEQFF. As DNA, the CDR3 is TGCGCCAGCAGCTTAATGTGGAGTGAGCAGTTCTTC.

CDR3 nucleotides: TGCGCCAGCAGCATCCGGGACAGCTACTCCTACAATGAGCAGTTCTTC. Residues: CASSIRDSYSYNEQFF. The gene calls are TRBV5-1 and TRBJ2-1; TRBD1 matches at 7 bases. J lost 0 bases, V lost 4 bases, and 7 bases had no gene match. There are 16 residues in the CDR3. In germline, CDR1 is SGHRS, CDR2 YFSETQ.

This clonotype came up a few times. The rearrangement uses TRBV4-2 and TRBJ1-3, with a possible D match to TRBD1 (6 bases). This CDR3 contains 15 residues. With 5 bases removed from V and 0 bases from J, the gap between germline ends came to 11 bases. Germline CDR1 and CDR2: LGHNA and YNFKEQ. The CDR3 sequence is CASSEDSNSGNTIYF. CDR3 nucleotides: TGTGCCAGCAGCGAGGACAGCAACTCTGGAAACACCATATATTTT.

The gene calls are TRBV12-3 or TRBV12-4 and TRBJ1-2, with TRBD1 as a possible D gene (6 bases). The CDR3 consists of 11 residues. V was trimmed by 7 bases and J by 8 bases, leaving 11 bases between them. This CDR3 is CASKDSQGYTF. The CDR3 DNA reads as TGTGCCAGCAAGGACAGCCAAGGCTACACCTTC.